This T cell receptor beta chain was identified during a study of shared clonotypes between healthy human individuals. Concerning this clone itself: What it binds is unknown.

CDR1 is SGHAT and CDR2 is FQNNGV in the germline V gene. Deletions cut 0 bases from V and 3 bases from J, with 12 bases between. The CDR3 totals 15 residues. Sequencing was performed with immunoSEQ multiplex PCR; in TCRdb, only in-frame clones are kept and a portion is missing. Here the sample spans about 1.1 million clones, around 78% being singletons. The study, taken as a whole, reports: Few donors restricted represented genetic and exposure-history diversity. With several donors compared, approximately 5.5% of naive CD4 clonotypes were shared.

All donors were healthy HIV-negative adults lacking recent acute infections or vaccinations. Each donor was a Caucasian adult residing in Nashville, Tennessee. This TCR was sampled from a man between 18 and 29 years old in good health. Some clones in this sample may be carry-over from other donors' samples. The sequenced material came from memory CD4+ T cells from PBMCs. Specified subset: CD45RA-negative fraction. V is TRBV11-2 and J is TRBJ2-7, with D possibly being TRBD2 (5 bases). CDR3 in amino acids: CASSLESGSFYEQYF. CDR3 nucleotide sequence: TGTGCCAGCAGCTTAGAATCGGGGTCCTTCTACGAGCAGTACTTC.